Below, 24 T cell receptor beta chains from the same sample are listed, as sequenced in a study of blood T cells in healthy people across ages. Sample-barcoded 5' priming and a J-beta primer mix drove a second PCR of roughly 6 to 12 cycles. Each CDR3 protein is one row after TCRdb ran MiXCR on the 5' RACE reads. The sample holds over 1,200,000 distinct CDR3 sequences, 59% seen once. Material for sequencing was blood. The origin of the receptors is a man aged 18 to 30 in good health.

CDR3: CASSREGQNEQFF. DNA for the CDR3: TGCGCCAGCAGCCGGGAGGGGCAAAATGAGCAGTTCTTC. The chain employs TRBV4-3 and TRBJ2-1, with 7 positions matching TRBD2. This CDR3 has 13 amino acids. The trim removed 4 bases at V and 7 bases at J, leaving 4 bases unmatched. Germline values: CDR1 LGHNA, CDR2 YSLEER.

This chain links TRBV4-2 with TRBJ2-4; the D gene is possibly TRBD1 (6 bases). Gene TRBJ2-5 matches the end of the DNA better, so the J call may be wrong. The CDR3 spans 15 residues. CDR1 is LGHNA, CDR2 YNFKEQ, per germline. The CDR3 coding sequence is TGTGCCAGCAGCCAAGTTGAGGGGGTAGGAGAGACCCAGTACTTC. The encoded protein is CASSQVEGVGETQYF.

As regards this clonotype: Because it lacks the conserved phenylalanine or tryptophan at the end, this CDR3 is likely a read error. The V and J genes are TRBV20-1 and TRBJ2-5, with D hard to call. The CDR3 length is 13 residues. CDR1 DFQATT and CDR2 SNEGSKA come from the germline V gene (reference sequence). The V end lost 3 bases, the J end lost 4 bases, and 12 bases lay between the germline ends. The CDR3 coding sequence is TGCAGTGCTAGCGGTCTGGAAGGAGAGACCCAGTACTTA. This gives the protein CSASGLEGETQYL.

The rearrangement uses TRBV6-2 or TRBV6-3 and TRBJ2-4; D is uncertain. In germline, CDR1 is MNHEY, CDR2 SVGEGT. V was pared by 7 bases and J by 0 bases, with 13 bases between. The CDR3 length is 15 residues. The CDR3 reads CASNKDTTAKNIQYF. CDR3 coding DNA: TGTGCCAGCAATAAAGACACCACAGCCAAAAACATTCAGTACTTC.

This clonotype has a handful of counts. V gene TRBV27 combines with J gene TRBJ2-5, with D perhaps matching TRBD1 (5 bases). V was clipped by 10 bases and J by 5 bases, with 11 bases between them. This CDR3 is built from 11 residues. CDR1 MNHEY and CDR2 SMNVEV come from the germline V gene (reference sequence). In DNA form, the CDR3 reads TGTGCCATTAAGAAGGGGGAGACCCAGTACTTC. This gives the protein CAIKKGETQYF.

This clonotype was counted a single time. The chain joins TRBV2 to TRBJ2-1, with 13 bases identical to TRBD2. Germline CDR1 is SNHLY and CDR2 is FYNNEI. The J segment lost 7 bases and the V segment lost 5 bases, leaving 11 bases of the junction unmatched. This CDR3 has 17 amino acids. CDR3 in DNA: TGTGCCAGCAGTTTCTACCCAACTAGCGGGAGGGGGAATGAGCAGTTCTTC. This translates into CASSFYPTSGRGNEQFF.

The chain uses TRBV12-5 and TRBJ2-7; no reliable D call. Germline lookup yields CDR1 LGHNT and CDR2 FRNRAP. This CDR3 has 14 amino acids. The V end lost 6 bases, the J end lost 0 bases, and 12 bases lay between the germline ends. The CDR3 here is CASGSVPGSYEQYF. The CDR3 DNA follows: TGTGCTAGTGGCTCAGTCCCGGGCTCCTACGAGCAGTACTTC.

The chain is built from TRBV29-1 and TRBJ2-7; a possible D gene is TRBD2 (6 bases). Germline CDR1 and CDR2: SQVTM and ANQGSEA. The CDR3 loop spans 11 amino acids. V lost 7 bases and J 6 bases, leaving 13 bases between the germline ends. The CDR3 region has the DNA TGCAGCGGTGAGGAGGGTAGCGAGCAGTACTTC. It specifies CSGEEGSEQYF.

This clonotype was seen more than once but under ten times. The V gene is TRBV20-1, the J gene TRBJ2-1; 7 bases are a match to TRBD2. Per the germline V gene, CDR1 is DFQATT and CDR2 is SNEGSKA (reference sequence). The V and J ends lost 6 bases and 8 bases, in that order; junction bases with no gene match: 13. The CDR3 sequence is 14 residues long. The CDR3 DNA follows: TGCAGTGCCCCCCCGGGAGGCCCTGGGGATGAGCAGTTCTTC. It encodes CSAPPGGPGDEQFF.

The chain combines TRBV12-3 or TRBV12-4 with TRBJ2-6, with unresolved D. This CDR3 is built from 18 residues. Trimming cost V 6 bases and J 0 bases, with 18 bases left between them. CDR3 nucleotides: TGTGCCAGCAGACGTTGGATAGGTCGCGACTCTGGGGCCAACGTCCTGACTTTC. This encodes CASRRWIGRDSGANVLTF.

The CDR3 coding sequence is TGTGCCAGCAGTGCACTAGCGGGGGGGCACAATGAGCAGTTCTTC. Translated, it gives CASSALAGGHNEQFF. The genes are TRBV6-5 and TRBJ2-1, with 13 bases identical to TRBD2. With 5 bases clipped from V and 5 bases from J, the junction kept 3 bases outside the gene matches. This CDR3 has 15 residues. Germline CDR1 and CDR2: MNHEY and SVGAGI.

This clonotype came up once. This chain uses TRBV27 with TRBJ2-2, with unresolved D. CDR3 length: 17 amino acids. Germline CDR1 is MNHEY and CDR2 is SMNVEV (reference sequence). Trimming took 3 bases from V and 0 from J, leaving 14 bases between them. CDR3 region: CASSFFAEATNTGELFF. CDR3 coding DNA: TGTGCCAGCAGTTTCTTCGCAGAAGCTACGAACACCGGGGAGCTGTTTTTT.

This chain joins TRBV15 and TRBJ2-7, with a tentative D call TRBD2 (6 bases). Germline CDR1 is LNHNV and CDR2 is YYDKDF (reference sequence). CDR3 length: 14 residues. V was clipped by 0 bases and J by 2 bases, with 8 bases between them. The CDR3 region has the DNA TGTGCCACCAGCAGAGAGGCGGGAACCTACGAGCAGTACTTC. Its translation is CATSREAGTYEQYF.

V usage is TRBV5-1 and J usage is TRBJ1-2; 8 positions match TRBD1. There are 17 residues in the CDR3. Germline trimming cut 5 bases from V and 3 bases from J; bases unmatched to any gene: 15. Germline lookup yields CDR1 SGHRS and CDR2 YFSETQ. This chain's CDR3 is CASSPGTGIYLHYGYTF. The CDR3 nucleotides are TGCGCCAGCAGTCCCGGGACAGGTATATATCTTCACTATGGCTACACCTTC.

The rearrangement uses TRBV5-5 and TRBJ1-4; no definite D call. CDR3 length: 15 amino acids. Germline CDR1 and CDR2: SGHKS and YYEKEE (reference sequence). Trimming shortened V by 0 bases and J by 4 bases, and 10 bases separated the two germline ends. CDR3 region: CASSLVGLDNEKLFF. CDR3 nucleotide sequence: TGTGCCAGCAGCTTGGTCGGGCTAGATAATGAAAAACTGTTTTTT.

The chain employs TRBV27 and TRBJ2-1, with a tentative D call TRBD2 (6 bases). This CDR3 contains 14 residues. Germline-derived CDR1 and CDR2 are MNHEY and SMNVEV (reference sequence). The V end lost 6 bases, the J end lost 5 bases, and 14 bases lay between the germline ends. The CDR3 region is CASSALASHNEQFF. CDR3 nucleotides: TGTGCCAGCAGCGCTCTAGCGAGCCACAATGAGCAGTTCTTC.

This clonotype was counted once. This chain connects TRBV4-1 to TRBJ2-5; D is tentatively TRBD1 or TRBD2 (5 bases each). The J call is uncertain, as TRBJ2-7 better fits the DNA end. The CDR3 is made up of 15 amino acids. Germline V gives CDR1 MGHRA, CDR2 YSYEKL. For the CDR3, the DNA is TGCGCCAGCAGCCAAGCTAAAGGGACGGTTTACGAGCAGTACTTC. It codes for CASSQAKGTVYEQYF.

The gene calls are TRBV12-3 or TRBV12-4 and TRBJ1-2; D remains ambiguous. This CDR3 spans 15 amino acids. Trimming took off 4 bases at V and 4 bases at J, with 16 bases between the two ends. Here the CDR3 DNA reads TGTGCCAGCAGTTCACCTTCGGGAGGGAGCTATGGCTACACCTTC. Residues: CASSSPSGGSYGYTF.

The genes are TRBV4-1 and TRBJ2-1, with 14 bases fitting TRBD2. This CDR3 is built from 20 residues. J gave up 8 bases and V 1 base, and 16 bases lay outside the gene matches. CDR1 is MGHRA and CDR2 is YSYEKL in the germline V gene. CDR3 bases: TGCGCCAGCAGCCAAGGGTACCCTACCGGGACTAGCGGGAGAGGCGATGAGCAGTTCTTC. It yields the protein CASSQGYPTGTSGRGDEQFF.

The V gene is TRBV10-3, the J gene TRBJ2-5; tentatively, D is TRBD2 (5 bases). The germline CDR1 and CDR2 sequences are ENHRY and SYGVKD. The V and J ends lost 9 bases and 2 bases respectively, with 13 bases between them. This CDR3 has 13 residues. The DNA of the CDR3 is TGTGCCATATCGGGGATGGGACAAGAGACCCAGTACTTC. This gives the protein CAISGMGQETQYF.

This sequence joins TRBV20-1 and TRBJ2-3; D may be TRBD2 (6 bases). Germline V gives CDR1 DFQATT, CDR2 SNEGSKA (reference sequence). The CDR3 runs 14 residues. V was clipped by 6 bases and J by 1 base, with 14 bases between them. The chain's CDR3 is CSAPRDFGTDTQYF. CDR3 coding DNA: TGCAGTGCCCCCCGGGACTTTGGCACAGATACGCAGTATTTT.

V and J are TRBV30 and TRBJ2-7; TRBD2 matches at 13 bases. The CDR3 spans 14 residues. J gave up 3 bases and V 5 bases, and 4 bases lay outside the gene matches. Germline V gives CDR1 GTSNPN, CDR2 SVGIG (reference sequence). CDR3 protein: CAWSWTSGSYEQYF. As DNA, the CDR3 is TGTGCCTGGTCGTGGACTAGCGGGAGCTACGAGCAGTACTTC.

This rearrangement joins TRBV7-2 to TRBJ1-1; no clear D gene. Trimming took off 2 bases at V and 5 bases at J, with 12 bases between the two ends. Germline CDR1 is SGHTA and CDR2 is FQGNSA. The CDR3 is 14 amino acids. The CDR3 loop is CASSLPRTTTEAFF. As DNA, the CDR3 is TGTGCCAGCAGCTTACCTCGCACCACAACTGAAGCTTTCTTT.

This chain joins TRBV7-2 and TRBJ2-3, with 8 bases that match TRBD2. CDR1 and CDR2 (germline): SGHTA, FQGNSA. The CDR3 length is 16 residues. V trimming: 1 base; J trimming: 4 bases; junction bases outside the gene matches: 7. The CDR3 reads CASSLGASGSSDTQYF. CDR3 bases: TGTGCCAGCAGCTTAGGAGCAAGCGGGAGCTCAGATACGCAGTATTTT. The variable domain in full, completed from reference TRBV7-2 and TRBJ2-3, reads GAGVSQSPSNKVTEKGKDVELRCDPISGHTALYWYRQSLGQGLEFLIYFQGNSAPDKSGLPSDRFSAERTGGSVSTLTIQRTQQEDSAVYLCASSLGASGSSDTQYFGPGTRLTVL.